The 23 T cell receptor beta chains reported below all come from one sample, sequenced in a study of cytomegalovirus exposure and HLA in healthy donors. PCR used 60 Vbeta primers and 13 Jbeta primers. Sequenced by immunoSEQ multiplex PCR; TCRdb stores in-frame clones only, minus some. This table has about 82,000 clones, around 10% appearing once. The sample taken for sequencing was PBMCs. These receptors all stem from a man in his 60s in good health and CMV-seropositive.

CDR3 sequence: CASSPTGNNQPQHF. The CDR3 nucleotides are TGTGCCAGTAGCCCGACAGGAAACAATCAGCCCCAGCATTTT. V gene TRBV19 combines with J gene TRBJ1-5, with D perhaps TRBD1 (6 bases). CDR3 length equals 14 residues. The V gene lost 6 bases and the J gene lost 3 bases, with 12 bases spanning the gap. In germline, CDR1 is LNHDA, CDR2 SQIVND (reference sequence).

This CDR3 reads CASRSGLAGAYEQYF. CDR3 in DNA: TGTGCCAGCAGGTCGGGACTAGCGGGAGCCTACGAGCAGTACTTC. This chain connects TRBV7-2 to TRBJ2-7, with 14 bases that match TRBD2. The V gene end was trimmed by 6 bases and the J gene end by 2 bases; junction bases not matched to a gene: 3. This CDR3 is built from 15 residues. The germline V gene has CDR1 SGHTA and CDR2 FQGNSA.

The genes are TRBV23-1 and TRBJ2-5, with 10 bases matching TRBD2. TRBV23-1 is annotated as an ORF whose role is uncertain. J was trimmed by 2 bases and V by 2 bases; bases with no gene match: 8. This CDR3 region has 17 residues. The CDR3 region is CASSQPGLAPMQETQYF. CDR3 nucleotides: TGCGCCAGCAGTCAACCGGGACTAGCGCCGATGCAAGAGACCCAGTACTTC.

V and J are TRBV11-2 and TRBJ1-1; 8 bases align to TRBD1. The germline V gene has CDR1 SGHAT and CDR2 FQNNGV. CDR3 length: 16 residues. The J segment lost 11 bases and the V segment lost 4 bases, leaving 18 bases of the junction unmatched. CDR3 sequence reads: CASSSQPTGAGGSAFF. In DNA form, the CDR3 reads TGTGCCAGCAGCTCACAACCGACAGGGGCTGGGGGGAGCGCTTTCTTT.

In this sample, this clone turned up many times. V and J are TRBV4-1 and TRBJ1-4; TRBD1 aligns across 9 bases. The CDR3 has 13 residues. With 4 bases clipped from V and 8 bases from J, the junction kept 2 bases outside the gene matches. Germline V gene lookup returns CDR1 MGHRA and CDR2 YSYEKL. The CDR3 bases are TGCGCCAGCAGCCTTGGGACAGGGGAAAAACTGTTTTTT. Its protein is CASSLGTGEKLFF.

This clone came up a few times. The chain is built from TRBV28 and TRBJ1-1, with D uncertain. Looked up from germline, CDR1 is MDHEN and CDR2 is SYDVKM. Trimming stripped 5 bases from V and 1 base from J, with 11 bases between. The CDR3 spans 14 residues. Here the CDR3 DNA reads TGTGCCAGCAGTGACCAGGAGGGGAACACTGAAGCTTTCTTT. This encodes CASSDQEGNTEAFF.

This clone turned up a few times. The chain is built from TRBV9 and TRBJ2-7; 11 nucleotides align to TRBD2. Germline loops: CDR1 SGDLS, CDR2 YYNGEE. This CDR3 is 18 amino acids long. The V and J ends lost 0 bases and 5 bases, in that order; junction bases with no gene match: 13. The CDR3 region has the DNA TGTGCCAGCAGCGTAGGTATGATAGCGGGAGGGCCGTTTCACGAGCAGTACTTC. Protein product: CASSVGMIAGGPFHEQYF.

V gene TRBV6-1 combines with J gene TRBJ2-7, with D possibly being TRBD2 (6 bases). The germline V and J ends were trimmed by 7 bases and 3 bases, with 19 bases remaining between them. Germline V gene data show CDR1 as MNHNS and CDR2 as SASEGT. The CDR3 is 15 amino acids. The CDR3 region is CASTQNQGAGYEQYV. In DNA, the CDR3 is TGTGCCAGCACTCAGAACCAGGGAGCGGGCTACGAGCAGTACGTC.

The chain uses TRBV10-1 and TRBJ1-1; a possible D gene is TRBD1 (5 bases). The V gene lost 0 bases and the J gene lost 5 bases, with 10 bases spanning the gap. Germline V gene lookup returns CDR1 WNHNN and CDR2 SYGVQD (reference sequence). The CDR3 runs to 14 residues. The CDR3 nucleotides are TGCGCCAGCAGTGAGTCCCCTCAGGGAACTGAAGCTTTCTTT. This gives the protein CASSESPQGTEAFF.

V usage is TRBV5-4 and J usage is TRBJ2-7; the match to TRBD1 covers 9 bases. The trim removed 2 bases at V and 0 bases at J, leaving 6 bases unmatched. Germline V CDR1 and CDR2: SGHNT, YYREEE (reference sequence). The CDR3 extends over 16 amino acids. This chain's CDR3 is CASSLLGQGNSYEQYV. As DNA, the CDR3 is TGTGCCAGCAGCTTACTGGGACAGGGAAACTCCTACGAGCAGTACGTC.

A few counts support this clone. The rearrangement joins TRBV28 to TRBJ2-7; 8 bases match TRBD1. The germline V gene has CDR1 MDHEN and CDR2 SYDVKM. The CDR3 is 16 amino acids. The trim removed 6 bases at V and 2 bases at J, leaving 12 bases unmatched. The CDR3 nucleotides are TGTGCCAGCAGCCTAAGGGGGACAGGTCGTCCCTACGAGCAGTACTTC. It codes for CASSLRGTGRPYEQYF.

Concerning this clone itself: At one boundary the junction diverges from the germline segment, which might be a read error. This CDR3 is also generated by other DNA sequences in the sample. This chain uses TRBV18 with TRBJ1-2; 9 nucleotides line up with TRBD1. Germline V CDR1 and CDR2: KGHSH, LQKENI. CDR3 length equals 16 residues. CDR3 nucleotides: TGTGACAGCTCACCACGACAGGGGGGACGGGCCGATGGCTACACCTTT. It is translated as CDSSPRQGGRADGYTF.

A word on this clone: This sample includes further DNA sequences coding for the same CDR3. Written as DNA, the CDR3 is TGTGCCAGCAGCCTGACAGGTGGGGAGACCCAGTACTTC. It specifies CASSLTGGETQYF. The chain employs TRBV7-3 and TRBJ2-5, with a weak D call TRBD1 (6 bases). There are 13 residues in the CDR3. The V end lost 5 bases, the J end lost 5 bases, and 12 bases lay between the germline ends. Germline-derived CDR1 and CDR2 are SGHTA and FQGTGA.

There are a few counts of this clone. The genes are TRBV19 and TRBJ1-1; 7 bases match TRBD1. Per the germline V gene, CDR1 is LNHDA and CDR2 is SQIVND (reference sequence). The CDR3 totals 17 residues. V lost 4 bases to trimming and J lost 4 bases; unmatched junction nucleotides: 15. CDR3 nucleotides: TGTGCCAGTAGTAGGGGGACAGCACCTACCACGCGCACTGAAGCTTTCTTT. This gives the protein CASSRGTAPTTRTEAFF.

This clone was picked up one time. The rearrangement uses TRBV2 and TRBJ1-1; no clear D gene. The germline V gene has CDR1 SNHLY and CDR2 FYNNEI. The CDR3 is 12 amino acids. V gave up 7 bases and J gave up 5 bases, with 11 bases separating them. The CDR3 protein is CASTDIGTEAFF. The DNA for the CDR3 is TGTGCCAGCACTGACATCGGGACTGAAGCTTTCTTT.

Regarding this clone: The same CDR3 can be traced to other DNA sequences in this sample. The DNA of the CDR3 is TGTGCCAGCAGGCCTCAGGGGGCAGCTAACTATGGCTACACCTTC. This translates into CASRPQGAANYGYTF. The chain uses TRBV6-4 and TRBJ1-2; 8 nucleotides match TRBD1. With V trimmed by 6 bases and J by 0 bases, 6 bases remained unmatched. Germline assignment: CDR1 MRHNA and CDR2 SNTAGT. This CDR3 has 15 amino acids.

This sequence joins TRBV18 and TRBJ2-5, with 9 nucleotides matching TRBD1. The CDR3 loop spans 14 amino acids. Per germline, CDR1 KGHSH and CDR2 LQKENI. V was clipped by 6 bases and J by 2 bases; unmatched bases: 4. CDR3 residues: CASSPTGGQETQYF. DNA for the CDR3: TGTGCCAGCTCCCCGACAGGGGGACAAGAGACCCAGTACTTC.

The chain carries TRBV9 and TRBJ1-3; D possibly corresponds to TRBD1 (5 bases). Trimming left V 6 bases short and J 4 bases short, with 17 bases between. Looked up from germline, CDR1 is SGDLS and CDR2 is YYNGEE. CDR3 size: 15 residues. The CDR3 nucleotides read TGTGCCAGCACCGCCGGGGGTCGGGGGGGAAACACCATATATTTT. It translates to CASTAGGRGGNTIYF.

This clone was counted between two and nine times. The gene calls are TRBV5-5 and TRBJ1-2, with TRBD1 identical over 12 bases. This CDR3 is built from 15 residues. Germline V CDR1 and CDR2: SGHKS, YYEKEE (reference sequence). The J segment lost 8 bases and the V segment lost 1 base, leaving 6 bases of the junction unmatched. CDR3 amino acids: CASSLQGQGAGGYTF. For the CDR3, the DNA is TGTGCCAGCAGCTTGCAGGGACAGGGGGCAGGAGGCTACACCTTC.

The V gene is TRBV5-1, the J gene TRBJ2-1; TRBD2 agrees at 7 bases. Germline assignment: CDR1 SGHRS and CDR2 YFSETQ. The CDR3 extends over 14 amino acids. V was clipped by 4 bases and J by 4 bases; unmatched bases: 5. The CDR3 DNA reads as TGCGCCAGCAGCGTGGGAGGGACTTACAATGAGCAGTTCTTC. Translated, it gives CASSVGGTYNEQFF.

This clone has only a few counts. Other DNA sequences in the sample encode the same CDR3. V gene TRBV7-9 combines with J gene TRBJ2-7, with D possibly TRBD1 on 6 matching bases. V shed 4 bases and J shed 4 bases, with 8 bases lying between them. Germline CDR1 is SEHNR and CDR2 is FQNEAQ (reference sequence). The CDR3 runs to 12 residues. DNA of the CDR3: TGTGCCAGCAGCTCAACAGGGTACGAGCAGTACTTC. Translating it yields CASSSTGYEQYF. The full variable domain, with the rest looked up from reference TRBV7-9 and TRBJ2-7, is DTGVSQNPRHKITKRGQNVTFRCDPISEHNRLYWYRQTLGQGPEFLTYFQNEAQLEKSRLLSDRFSAERPKGSFSTLEIQRTEQGDSAMYLCASSSTGYEQYFGPGTRLTVT.

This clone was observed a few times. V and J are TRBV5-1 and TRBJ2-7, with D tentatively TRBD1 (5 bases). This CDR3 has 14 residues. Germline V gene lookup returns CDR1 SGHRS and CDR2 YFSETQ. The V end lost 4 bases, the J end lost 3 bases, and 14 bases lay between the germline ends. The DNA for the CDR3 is TGCGCCAGCAGCCCTACCGCAGGGAACTACGAGCAGTACTTC. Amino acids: CASSPTAGNYEQYF.

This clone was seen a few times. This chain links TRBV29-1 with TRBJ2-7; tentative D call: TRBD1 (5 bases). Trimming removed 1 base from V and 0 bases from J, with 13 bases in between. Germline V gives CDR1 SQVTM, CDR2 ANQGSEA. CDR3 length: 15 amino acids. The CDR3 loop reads CSVEADSDSSYEQYF. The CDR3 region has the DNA TGCAGCGTTGAAGCAGACAGTGATAGCTCCTACGAGCAGTACTTC.